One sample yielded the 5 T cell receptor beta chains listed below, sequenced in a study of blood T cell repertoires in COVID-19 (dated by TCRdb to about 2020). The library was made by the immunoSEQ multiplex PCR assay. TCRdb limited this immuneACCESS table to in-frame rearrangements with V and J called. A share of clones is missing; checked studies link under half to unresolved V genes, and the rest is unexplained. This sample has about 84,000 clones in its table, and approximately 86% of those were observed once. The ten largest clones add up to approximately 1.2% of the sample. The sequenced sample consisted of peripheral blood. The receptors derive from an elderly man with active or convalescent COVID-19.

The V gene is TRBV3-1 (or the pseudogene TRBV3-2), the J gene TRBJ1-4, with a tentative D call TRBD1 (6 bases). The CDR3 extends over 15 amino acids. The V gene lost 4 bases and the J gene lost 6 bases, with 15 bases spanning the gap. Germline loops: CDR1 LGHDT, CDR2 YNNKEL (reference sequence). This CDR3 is CASSPRAGVDEKLFF. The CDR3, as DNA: TGTGCCAGCAGCCCCCGGGCAGGGGTGGATGAAAAACTGTTTTTT.

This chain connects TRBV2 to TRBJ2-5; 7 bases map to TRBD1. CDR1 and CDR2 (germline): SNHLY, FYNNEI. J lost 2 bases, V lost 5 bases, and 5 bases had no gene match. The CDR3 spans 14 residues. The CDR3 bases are TGTGCCAGCAGTTACCTGACAGGGCAAGAGACCCAGTACTTC. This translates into CASSYLTGQETQYF.

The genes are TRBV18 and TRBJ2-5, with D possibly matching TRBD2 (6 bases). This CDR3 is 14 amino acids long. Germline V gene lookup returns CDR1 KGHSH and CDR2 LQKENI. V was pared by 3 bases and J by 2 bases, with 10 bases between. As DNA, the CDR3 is TGTGCCAGCTCACCCCTAGCGCGGCAAGAGACCCAGTACTTC. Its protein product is CASSPLARQETQYF.

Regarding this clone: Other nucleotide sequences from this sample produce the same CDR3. CDR3 residues: CATSDGTGYGYTF. The CDR3 DNA reads as TGTGCCACCAGTGATGGGACAGGGTATGGCTACACCTTC. The chain uses TRBV24-1 and TRBJ1-2, with 9 bases fitting TRBD1. CDR1 is KGHDR, CDR2 SFDVKD, per germline. The V segment lost 3 bases and the J segment 5 bases; nucleotides outside the gene matches: 0. There are 13 residues in the CDR3.

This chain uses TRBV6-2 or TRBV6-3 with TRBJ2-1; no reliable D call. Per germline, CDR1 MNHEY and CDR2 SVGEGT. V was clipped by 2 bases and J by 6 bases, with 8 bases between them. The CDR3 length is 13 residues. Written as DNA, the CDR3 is TGTGCCAGCAGTTACCCCCCCAGCAATGAGCAGTTCTTC. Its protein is CASSYPPSNEQFF.